This TCR beta chain was identified during a study of blood T cell repertoires in COVID-19. Looking at the study overall: The cDNA or gDNA used as material had been derived from T cells, B-cell-depleted T cells, or PBMCs.

Source study methods: From reference gene primer amplification, estimates of nucleated cell counts were derived. TCRdb's copy holds only in-frame clones and misses some; the assay was immunoSEQ multiplex PCR. D and trimming come from the DNA, and the V and J calls and clone size come from that table. Among 200,000 to 250,000 clones listed, around four fifths were seen once. J gave up 1 base and V 4 bases, and 11 bases lay outside the gene matches. The CDR3 runs 18 residues. The V gene's germline CDR1 is MNHNS and CDR2 SASEGT. The TCR originated in a man aged 50-60 years with active or convalescent COVID-19. Sample: peripheral blood. This chain uses TRBV6-1 with TRBJ2-1, with 9 bases aligning to TRBD1. Here the CDR3 reads CASSAPRDRERSYNEQFF. The CDR3 region has the DNA TGTGCCAGCAGTGCCCCCCGGGACAGGGAGAGGTCCTACAATGAGCAGTTCTTC.